This T cell receptor beta chain emerged from a study of blood T cell repertoires in COVID-19 (dated by TCRdb to 2020 to 2021). With respect to the entire study: Samples from collaborators originated in the United States, Italy and Spain and spanned both the acute and convalescent phases of COVID-19. The prospective study material was composed of cDNA or gDNA derived from T cells, B-cell-depleted T cells, or PBMCs. Subjects who had been exposed to COVID-19, were actively infected with it, or had recovered from it provided the deeply sampled blood TCRbeta repertoires that made up the dataset. The repertoires were released in a freely available public database meant as a resource for research on the immune response to SARS-CoV-2. The samples were drawn from two sources: the first 160 participants of the ongoing ImmuneRACE study, and 1,000 to 1,500 subjects contributed by 6 global collaborators. Nearly every sample came with metadata listing a de-identified subject ID, COVID-19 status, age in years and sex. Where HLA class I and class II types were available, the types were taken from metadata supplied by the sample provider, not from assay-based typing.

TCRbeta CDR3 regions were amplified from genomic DNA by means of the immunoSEQ Assay, a bias-controlled multiplex PCR. Processing in the source paper ran as follows. Within the assay, amplification of reference gene primers was used to estimate how many nucleated cells each sample contained. Sequence reads were collapsed and filtered to measure the absolute abundance of every unique TCRbeta CDR3 rearrangement. For each sample, productive Simpson clonality was calculated by taking the square root of Simpson's diversity index across productive rearrangements. Imported from immuneACCESS, the table was reduced by TCRdb to in-frame sequences with V and J called. These copies leave out some clones; in studies compared against another copy, an unresolved V gene accounts for under half, and the cause of the remainder is not known. From that table come the V and J calls and clone size; the DNA was used to work out D and trimming. For this sample there are tens of thousands of clones; roughly 85% appear just once. The ten largest account for around 40% of the sample.

The collaborating institutions used their own protocols to collect whole blood in K2EDTA tubes. For TCRbeta analysis, collaborators shipped samples as frozen whole blood, isolated PBMCs, or DNA extracted from either of those sample types. The CDR3 measures 13 amino acids from cysteine to phenylalanine. The only DNA kept is the CDR3, 39 bases in frame from the first base. After removal of 6 bases from V and 4 bases from J, the junction retains 4 bases not matched to a gene. The germline V gene (reference sequence) yields LGHDT for CDR1 and YNNKEL for CDR2. The research as a whole found: The amount of clinical and demographic metadata varied by source and participant and was provided uncurated.

Concerning this clone: No cognate antigen has been identified for it. No much larger clonotype is one base removed from it; base qualities were not supplied.

The TCR sequence derives from a human donor in a cohort sampled during active COVID-19. The source material was peripheral blood. The V and J segments used are TRBV3-1 (or the pseudogene TRBV3-2) and TRBJ2-7; TRBD2 agrees with 9 junctional bases. For the CDR3, the sequence is CASSQGLAYEQYF. The nucleotide sequence is given as TGTGCCAGCAGTCAGGGACTAGCTTACGAGCAGTACTTC.